Sequencing of this T cell receptor beta chain was carried out in a study of blood T cell repertoires in COVID-19. Turning to the study itself: The samples span acute and convalescent COVID-19 from the United States, Italy and Spain. PBMCs, B-cell-depleted T cells, or T cells were the source of the cDNA or gDNA that made up the material.

Original handling: Estimates of nucleated cell counts were drawn from the amplification of reference gene primers. Profiling relied on immunoSEQ multiplex PCR, and the TCRdb table lists in-frame clones only, not all of them. V and J calls and clone size are those listed in that table; D and trimming were worked out from the DNA. This sample has around 280,000 clones, with approximately 86% found just once. The CDR3 spans 13 residues. CDR1 and CDR2 from the germline V gene are SGDLS and YYNGEE. V dropped 0 bases and J dropped 6 bases, with 7 bases sitting between them. The sequenced sample consisted of peripheral blood. The sequence came from a man aged 65-85 years with acute or convalescent COVID-19. The V call is TRBV9, the J call TRBJ2-1; D gene uncertain. CDR3 nucleotide sequence: TGTGCCAGCAGCGTAGCCCTCGGCAATGAGCAGTTCTTC. Translation: CASSVALGNEQFF.